This T cell receptor beta chain was sequenced during a study of T cell repertoires in cytomegalovirus infection. Study background: Public TCR beta signatures marked donors with CMV infection and the matching HLA.

TCRdb reanalysed the reads using MiXCR and keeps one entry per CDR3 protein. Of about 60,000 distinct CDR3 sequences detected, roughly a fifth appear once; the ten largest clones hold under 75%. V lost 2 bases and J 2 bases, leaving 9 bases between the germline ends. This CDR3 is 14 amino acids long. The germline CDR1 and CDR2 sequences are SSHAT and FNYEAQ (reference sequence). A note on this clonotype: Its antigen is not known.

The chain couples TRBV7-7 to TRBJ2-5, with D unresolved. Here the sequenced sample was CD8+ T cells from cultured PBMCs, taken from culture after CMV antigen stimulation. This TCR came from a human donor in good health (CMV status not recorded). Some clones in this sample may be carry-over from other donors' samples. The CDR3 nucleotides are TGTGCCAGCAGCTTAACCGTGACTCAAGAGACCCAGTACTTC. As protein: CASSLTVTQETQYF.